This passage covers 22 T cell receptor beta chains from one sample sequenced in a study of spatial heterogeneity in lung cancer. The study's findings and limits: Within tumors, counts of expanded alpha and beta TCRs tracked tumor mutation counts.

TCRdb fed the 5' RACE reads into MiXCR, producing one record per CDR3 protein. This table has some 310 distinct CDR3 sequences, 42% appearing once. Their cognate antigens are unknown. Time point given: sample taken at primary tumor resection. Specimen: lung tumor tissue, collected at surgery. The source of these receptors is a male donor with early-stage non-small cell lung cancer.

In the case of this clonotype: This beta chain is off target for a library built for alpha chains, so its abundance means little. The chain employs TRBV2 and TRBJ2-7; 10 nucleotides match TRBD2. Germline V gene data show CDR1 as SNHLY and CDR2 as FYNNEI. This CDR3 is built from 15 residues. Trimming took 6 bases from V and 2 from J; bases not matched to a gene: 7. This CDR3 is CASRLAGAQTYEQYF. The CDR3 coding sequence is TGTGCCAGCAGGCTAGCGGGGGCCCAAACCTACGAGCAGTACTTC. Variable domain in full (rest from reference TRBV2 and TRBJ2-7): EPEVTQTPSHQVTQMGQEVILRCVPISNHLYFYWYRQILGQKVEFLVSFYNNEISEKSEIFDDQFSVERPDGSNFTLKIRSTKLEDSAMYFCASRLAGAQTYEQYFGPGTRLTVT.

On this clonotype: This beta chain slipped into a library made for alpha chains as a stray read, so its size is not meaningful. This chain connects TRBV3-1 to TRBJ2-5, with D perhaps assigned TRBD1 or TRBD2 (5 bases each). The germline V gene encodes CDR1 LGHDT and CDR2 YNNKEL (reference sequence). This CDR3 comprises 13 residues. Deletions cut 2 bases from V and 5 bases from J, with 9 bases between. CDR3 DNA: TGTGCCAGCAGCCAACGGGGCCAGGAGACCCAGTACTTC. This sequence encodes CASSQRGQETQYF.

This clonotype occurred a few times. This beta chain was picked up by a library intended for alpha chains and is off target, so its count carries little meaning. The CDR3, as DNA: TGTGCCAGCAGCCCCGGCGGTCCAGCGGGGGGGGGCGCAGATACGCAGTATTTT. It specifies CASSPGGPAGGGADTQYF. The V gene is TRBV5-6, the J gene TRBJ2-3; 10 nucleotides agree with TRBD2. Germline CDR1 is SGHDT and CDR2 is YYEEEE. The CDR3 spans 18 residues. The junction had 15 bases not matched to a gene; V was cut back by 4 bases and J by 4 bases.

This clonotype was recorded a few times. This beta chain lies outside the target of a library built for alpha chains; its clone size means little. CDR3 DNA sequence: TGTGCCAGCAGCTTAGCGCTGGGACTAGGCTACAATGAGCAGTTCTTC. This gives the protein CASSLALGLGYNEQFF. This chain joins TRBV7-9 and TRBJ2-1; 8 bases map to TRBD2. CDR3 length equals 16 residues. Trimming cost V 0 bases and J 3 bases; bases outside gene matches: 4. CDR1 and CDR2 (germline): SEHNR, FQNEAQ (reference sequence).

With regard to this clonotype: This beta chain turned up in a library designed for alpha chains; as an off-target read, its abundance says little. This chain joins TRBV20-1 and TRBJ2-3; TRBD2 agrees at 10 bases. V lost 3 bases to trimming and J lost 0 bases; unmatched junction nucleotides: 3. The CDR3 extends over 15 amino acids. CDR1 and CDR2 from the germline V gene are DFQATT and SNEGSKA (reference sequence). The CDR3 is CSASRLAGSTDTQYF. CDR3 in DNA: TGCAGTGCTAGCCGACTAGCGGGTAGCACAGATACGCAGTATTTT.

Remarks on this clonotype: This beta chain is an off-target read within a library intended for alpha chains, so its frequency means little. The genes are TRBV18 and TRBJ2-7, with 7 positions matching TRBD1. This CDR3 contains 14 residues. CDR1 KGHSH and CDR2 LQKENI come from the germline V gene. J lost 5 bases, V lost 2 bases, and 6 bases had no gene match. CDR3 amino acids: CASSPTNRGNEQYF. Written as DNA, the CDR3 is TGTGCCAGCTCACCAACGAACAGGGGAAACGAGCAGTACTTC.

Concerning this clonotype: This beta chain slipped into a library made for alpha chains as a stray read, so its size is not meaningful. The rearrangement links TRBV20-1 to TRBJ2-2; possibly TRBD2 for D (6 bases). The CDR3 contains 16 residues. Germline CDR1 and CDR2: DFQATT and SNEGSKA (reference sequence). V lost 2 bases to trimming and J lost 4 bases, with 17 bases between them. The CDR3 DNA is TGCAGTGCTAGACCCCGGGGGATGGGGCCCACCGGGGAGCTGTTTTTT. This sequence encodes CSARPRGMGPTGELFF.

Worth noting for this clonotype: For a library built for alpha chains, this beta chain is a stray read; little rests on its size. The chain joins TRBV5-1 to TRBJ2-5, with D uncertain. Germline V lookup: CDR1 SGHRS, CDR2 YFSETQ. This CDR3 region has 15 residues. V lost 0 bases and J lost 5, with 14 bases in between. The CDR3 DNA reads TGCGCCAGCAGCTTGGTTGTGAAGGGCCGGGAGACCCAGTACTTC. This gives the protein CASSLVVKGRETQYF.

About this clonotype itself: Since the library was made to target alpha chains, this beta chain is a stray read and its abundance is not meaningful. The chain couples TRBV29-1 to TRBJ2-5; 13 nucleotides match TRBD2. There are 16 residues in the CDR3. With V trimmed by 4 bases and J by 0 bases, 5 bases remained unmatched. Germline V CDR1 and CDR2: SQVTM, ANQGSEA. The CDR3 region is CSVAGTSGTNQETQYF. CDR3 bases: TGCAGCGTTGCCGGGACTAGCGGGACGAACCAAGAGACCCAGTACTTC.

Comments on this clonotype: Little can be read into the size of this beta chain, an off-target read in a library designed for alpha chains. The chain links TRBV20-1 to TRBJ1-5; possibly TRBD1 for D (5 bases). Trimming shortened V by 2 bases and J by 5 bases, and 7 bases separated the two germline ends. CDR3 length: 12 residues. From germline, CDR1 is DFQATT and CDR2 SNEGSKA (reference sequence). In nucleotides, the CDR3 is TGCAGTGCTAGACAGGGAGATCAGCCCCAGCATTTT. Amino acids: CSARQGDQPQHF.

To note about this clonotype: Being off target in a library aimed at alpha chains, this beta chain has a size of little meaning. The chain has TRBV12-3 or TRBV12-4 and TRBJ2-6, with D uncertain. Trimming took 3 bases from V and 0 from J, leaving 18 bases between them. This CDR3 comprises 19 residues. Here the CDR3 reads CASSFSARAASSGANVLTF. As DNA, the CDR3 is TGTGCCAGCAGTTTCTCCGCCCGGGCAGCTTCCTCTGGGGCCAACGTCCTGACTTTC.

On this clonotype itself: Being off target in a library aimed at alpha chains, this beta chain has a size of little meaning. The chain carries TRBV4-1 and TRBJ2-5; D could derive from TRBD1 or TRBD2 (5 bases each). V was trimmed by 0 bases and J by 4 bases, leaving 9 bases between them. The CDR3 runs 14 residues. The V gene's germline CDR1 is MGHRA and CDR2 YSYEKL. CDR3 DNA: TGCGCCAGCAGCCAAGAGGGGGTTGGAGAGACCCAGTACTTC. It translates to CASSQEGVGETQYF.

On this clonotype itself: In a library made to pick up alpha chains, this beta chain is a stray read with a size that means little. The chain recombines TRBV4-3 with TRBJ2-1; TRBD2 aligns across 10 bases. After removal of 0 bases from V and 12 bases from J, the junction contained 11 bases not matched to a gene. The CDR3 contains 16 residues. Germline CDR1 LGHNA, CDR2 YSLEER. The CDR3 here is CASSQEWLAGALGQFF. The CDR3 region has the DNA TGCGCCAGCAGCCAAGAATGGCTAGCGGGGGCCTTAGGGCAGTTCTTC.

About this clonotype itself: The size of this beta chain means little, since it is a stray read in a library made for alpha chains. The rearrangement links TRBV7-9 to TRBJ2-6; D is possibly TRBD1 or TRBD2 (5 bases each). Germline V gives CDR1 SEHNR, CDR2 FQNEAQ (reference sequence). This CDR3 has 18 residues. V was clipped by 5 bases and J by 0 bases, with 17 bases between them. The CDR3 sequence is CASSPARGVSSGANVLTF. CDR3 in DNA: TGTGCCAGCAGCCCGGCCAGAGGGGTCAGCTCTGGGGCCAACGTCCTGACTTTC.

This clonotype is labeled hyperexpanded. This beta chain slipped into a library made for alpha chains as a stray read, so its size is not meaningful. The chain uses TRBV28 and TRBJ2-7; the match to TRBD1 covers 8 bases. CDR1 is MDHEN and CDR2 is SYDVKM in the germline V gene. This CDR3 spans 15 amino acids. The junction had 11 bases not matched to a gene; V was cut back by 5 bases and J by 5 bases. Here the CDR3 reads CASSAVGQGSHEQYF. CDR3 nucleotides: TGTGCCAGCAGTGCGGTAGGACAGGGTTCCCACGAGCAGTACTTC.

A word on this clonotype: Since it is a stray read in a library aimed at alpha chains, this beta chain has a size that is not meaningful. This chain uses TRBV20-1 with TRBJ1-5, with 8 bases identical to TRBD1. The CDR3 spans 15 residues. The V and J ends lost 6 bases and 6 bases, in that order; junction bases with no gene match: 13. Germline CDR1 and CDR2: DFQATT and SNEGSKA (reference sequence). The CDR3 DNA reads as TGCAGTGCCCTTCGATCGGACAGGGAGGCTCAGCCCCAGCATTTT. Its translation: CSALRSDREAQPQHF.

Notes on this clonotype: The size of this beta chain means little, since it is a stray read in a library made for alpha chains. This rearrangement joins TRBV20-1 to TRBJ2-3, with D possibly being TRBD2 (6 bases). Trimming took 7 bases from V and 0 from J, leaving 11 bases between them. Germline V gives CDR1 DFQATT, CDR2 SNEGSKA (reference sequence). The CDR3 is 13 residues long. In nucleotides, the CDR3 is TGCAGTGTTCCAAGCGGGAGCACAGATACGCAGTATTTT. Its translation is CSVPSGSTDTQYF.

To note about this clonotype: With the library built for alpha chains, this beta chain is off target and its frequency is not meaningful. The chain couples TRBV28 to TRBJ2-1, with TRBD2 matching over 13 bases. The germline V gene has CDR1 MDHEN and CDR2 SYDVKM. V lost 7 bases and J lost 5; bases outside the gene matches: 17. CDR3 length: 19 residues. CDR3 protein: CASIASSGTSGKSHNEQFF. For the CDR3, the DNA is TGTGCCAGCATCGCTTCCTCCGGGACTAGCGGGAAGTCCCACAATGAGCAGTTCTTC.

The table lists this clonotype with a few counts. Because this beta chain is a stray read in a library intended to capture alpha chains, its abundance should not be given much weight. This chain connects TRBV18 to TRBJ2-7; D may be TRBD1 or TRBD2 (6 bases each). This CDR3 comprises 14 residues. Trimming removed 3 bases at V and 0 bases at J, with 9 bases between. The V gene's germline CDR1 is KGHSH and CDR2 LQKENI. This CDR3 reads CASSPRGDSYEQYF. CDR3 nucleotides: TGTGCCAGCTCACCTAGGGGGGACTCCTACGAGCAGTACTTC.

This clonotype is hyperexpanded. This beta chain is off target for a library built for alpha chains, so its abundance means little. The genes are TRBV7-9 and TRBJ2-2; D call uncertain. CDR1 is SEHNR and CDR2 is FQNEAQ in the germline V gene (reference sequence). The CDR3 runs to 12 residues. Trimming cost V 5 bases and J 4 bases, with 5 bases left between them. The CDR3 DNA is TGTGCCAGCAGCCTTTTCACCGGGGAGCTGTTTTTT. Its translation is CASSLFTGELFF.

A word on this clonotype: This beta chain turned up in a library designed for alpha chains; as an off-target read, its abundance says little. The rearrangement uses TRBV5-6 and TRBJ2-2; no firm D call. Germline V gene lookup returns CDR1 SGHDT and CDR2 YYEEEE. Trimming took off 2 bases at V and 4 bases at J, with 3 bases between the two ends. The CDR3 is 12 residues long. The CDR3 loop is CASSFSTGELFF. CDR3 DNA sequence: TGTGCCAGCAGCTTCAGCACCGGGGAGCTGTTTTTT.

A note on this clonotype: The size of this beta chain means little, since it is a stray read in a library made for alpha chains. This chain links TRBV20-1 with TRBJ2-2; 8 bases align to TRBD1. From germline, CDR1 is DFQATT and CDR2 SNEGSKA (reference sequence). V lost 5 bases to trimming and J lost 1 base; unmatched junction nucleotides: 6. The CDR3 is made up of 15 amino acids. CDR3 amino acids: CSAGDRTVNTGELFF. The CDR3 DNA is TGCAGTGCTGGGGACAGGACCGTGAACACCGGGGAGCTGTTTTTT.